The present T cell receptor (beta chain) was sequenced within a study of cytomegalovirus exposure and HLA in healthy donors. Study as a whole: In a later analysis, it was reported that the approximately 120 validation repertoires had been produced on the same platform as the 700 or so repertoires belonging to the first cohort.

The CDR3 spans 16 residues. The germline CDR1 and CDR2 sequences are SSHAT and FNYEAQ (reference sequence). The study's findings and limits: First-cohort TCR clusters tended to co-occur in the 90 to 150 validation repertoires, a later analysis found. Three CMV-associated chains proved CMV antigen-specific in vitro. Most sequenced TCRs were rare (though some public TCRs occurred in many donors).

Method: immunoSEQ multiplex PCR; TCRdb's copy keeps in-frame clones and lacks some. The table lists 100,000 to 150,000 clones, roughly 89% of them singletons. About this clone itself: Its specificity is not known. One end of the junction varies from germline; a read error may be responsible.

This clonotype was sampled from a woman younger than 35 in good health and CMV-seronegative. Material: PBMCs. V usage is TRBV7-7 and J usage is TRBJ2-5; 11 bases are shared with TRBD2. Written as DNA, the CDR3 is TGTGCTAGCAGCTTAGGGCTAGCGGGGGGCGAAGAGACCCAGTACTTC. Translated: CASSLGLAGGEETQYF.